This record looks at one T cell receptor beta chain sequence and its context. It has no known antigen specificity. Base quality data are lacking; no much larger clone is found one base away. The data derive from a study of robustness of blood B and T cell sequencing (dated by TCRdb to 2017 to 2018). About the study as a whole: The goal of the study was to figure out the amount of peripheral blood required to reliably characterize the TCRbeta and IgG repertoires of an individual. Each of the approximately 11 independently drawn blood samples had its TCRbeta and IgG repertoires measured. For technical replicates, two replicate TCRbeta cDNA libraries were prepared from one shared RNA pool that came from a single 10 ml draw. General study outcomes and caveats: Of the top 10,000 TCRbeta clonotypes in one technical replicate library, 94.8% were also found in the other technical replicate library. Every single 10 ml sample contained the 1,000 most abundant TCRbeta clonotypes from the pooled draws. EDTA tubes required immediate fractionation, limiting use in multi-site collections. Combining 3 or 4 tubes (roughly 27-40 ml blood) brought coverage of the top 10,000 TCRbeta clonotypes close to saturation. No improvement in the overlap of rare TCRbeta clonotypes was observed when tubes were pooled, implying that much larger blood volumes would be needed for rare TCRbeta clonotypes to be captured. TCRbeta rarefaction curves did not fully plateau, suggesting under-sequencing or many low-abundance clonotypes. Evidence of cross-contamination, likely resulting from batch processing, was observed in one pair of TCRbeta libraries, and the UMI-sequence pairs shared between the two libraries were removed.

Receptor libraries were prepared by PCR. Instrument used: Illumina MiSeq. cDNA was synthesized with SMARTScribe reverse transcriptase and a 5' template-switch oligo that added a universal priming site. Each cDNA molecule was tagged by a 12-nucleotide random unique molecular identifier (UMI) carried on the template-switch oligo. During reverse transcription, chain-specific reverse primers targeted TCRbeta transcripts. Uracil DNA glycosylase treatment was used to remove residual template-switch adapters, and a Qiagen MinElute kit was used to purify the cDNA. For the first PCR, around 21 cycles were run with KAPA HiFi HotStart ReadyMix and step-out primers, split across four 50 ul reactions. First-round PCR products were gel-purified before further amplification. Illumina Nextera adapters were attached in a second approximately 8-cycle PCR, after which libraries were purified and pooled. The UMI barcode for each TCRbeta molecule was captured by a 50-nucleotide 5' read. In the paper's pipeline: The MIGEC toolkit was used to group reads by UMI into consensus reads. PEAR was used to merge forward and reverse consensus reads into final reads. Identical UMI-sequence pairs shared across libraries were treated as cross-sample contamination and removed by a custom decontamination script. MIGMAP, a wrapper around IgBLAST, was used to carry out V(D)J assignment and CDR3 extraction. A TCR clonotype was defined as sharing the same V gene, J gene and CDR3 amino acid sequence, and CDR1 and CDR2 were not sequenced. The public reads were reanalyzed by TCRdb: fastp trimming at Q25, MiXCR alignment, in-frame beta chains only. CDR3 protein sequences are deduplicated, and each keeps its most common genes and DNA. TCRdb's processing, not the study's, gives the V and J calls here. The sample table lists roughly 1,300 distinct CDR3 sequences, approximately 78% of them with a count of one. In total, the top ten clones hold roughly 40% of the sample.

CDR3 length: 18 amino acids, cysteine to phenylalanine. Kept here is only the CDR3 DNA, which spans 54 bases and is read in frame from base 1. Unmatched junction bases come to 19, with V trimmed by 5 bases and J by 6 bases. The CDR1 and CDR2 encoded by the germline V gene are SGHTS and YDEGEE. mRNA, which captures expressed receptors, was used instead of genomic DNA for quantification of TCRbeta repertoires. Without cell sorting, buffy coat leukocytes were collected into Trizol, and RNA was extracted using the Direct-zol RNA MiniPrep Plus kit. EDTA blood tubes were centrifuged immediately at 4°C to separate plasma, buffy coat and red blood cells.

Sequencing was done on a sample of peripheral blood. The TCR originated in a human donor in good health. The chain is assembled from TRBV5-8 and TRBJ1-2, with TRBD1 identical over 10 junction bases. Read as DNA, the sequence is TGTGCCAGCAGTACGTTTCTCGCCACCGGGACAGGGGACCATGGCTACACCTTC. The translation is CASSTFLATGTGDHGYTF.